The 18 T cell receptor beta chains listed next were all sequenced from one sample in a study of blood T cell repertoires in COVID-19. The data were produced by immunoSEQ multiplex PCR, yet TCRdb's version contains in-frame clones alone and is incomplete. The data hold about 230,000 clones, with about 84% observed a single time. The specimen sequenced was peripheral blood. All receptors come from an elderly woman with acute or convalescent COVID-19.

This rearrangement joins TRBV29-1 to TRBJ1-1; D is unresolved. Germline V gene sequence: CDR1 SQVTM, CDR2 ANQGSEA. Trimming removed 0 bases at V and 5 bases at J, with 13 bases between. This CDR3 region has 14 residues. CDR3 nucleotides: TGCAGCGTTGAAGATCTGTTTAGCTGGACTGAAGCTTTCTTT. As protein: CSVEDLFSWTEAFF.

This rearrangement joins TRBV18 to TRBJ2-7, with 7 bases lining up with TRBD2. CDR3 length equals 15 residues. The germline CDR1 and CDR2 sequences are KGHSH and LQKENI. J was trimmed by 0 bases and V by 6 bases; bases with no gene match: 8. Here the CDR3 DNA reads TGTGCCAGCTCGGATAGCGGGCCTAGCTCCTACGAGCAGTACTTC. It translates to CASSDSGPSSYEQYF.

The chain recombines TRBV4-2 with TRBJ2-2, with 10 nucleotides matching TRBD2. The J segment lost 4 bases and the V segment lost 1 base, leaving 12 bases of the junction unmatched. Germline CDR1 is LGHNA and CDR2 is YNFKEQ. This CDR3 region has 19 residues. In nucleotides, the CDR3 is TGTGCCAGCAGCCAAGTGGGGCCTTCTAGCGGGGGTGGCACCGGGGAGCTGTTTTTT. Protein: CASSQVGPSSGGGTGELFF.

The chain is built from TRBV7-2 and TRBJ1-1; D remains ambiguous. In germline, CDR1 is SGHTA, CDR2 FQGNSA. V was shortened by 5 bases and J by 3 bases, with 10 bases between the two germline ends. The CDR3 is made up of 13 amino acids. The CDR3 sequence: CASSLTEDTEAFF. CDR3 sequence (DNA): TGTGCCAGCAGCCTGACTGAGGACACTGAAGCTTTCTTT.

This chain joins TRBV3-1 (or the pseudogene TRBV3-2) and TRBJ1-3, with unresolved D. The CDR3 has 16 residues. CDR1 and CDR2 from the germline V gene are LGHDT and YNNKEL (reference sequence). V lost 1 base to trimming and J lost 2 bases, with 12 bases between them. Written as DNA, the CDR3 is TGTGCCAGCAGCCAAGCCTTCGGGTCCACTGGAAACACCATATATTTT. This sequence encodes CASSQAFGSTGNTIYF.

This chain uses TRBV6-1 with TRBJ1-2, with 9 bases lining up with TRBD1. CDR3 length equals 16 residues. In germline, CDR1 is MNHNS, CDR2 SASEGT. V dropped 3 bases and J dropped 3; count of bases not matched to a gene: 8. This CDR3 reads CASSDTRTGVDYGYTF. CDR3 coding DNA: TGTGCCAGCAGTGACACGAGGACAGGGGTGGACTATGGCTACACCTTC.

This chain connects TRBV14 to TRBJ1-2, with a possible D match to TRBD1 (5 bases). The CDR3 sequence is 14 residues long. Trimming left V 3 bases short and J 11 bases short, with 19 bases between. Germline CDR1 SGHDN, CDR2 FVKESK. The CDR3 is CASSHGGGTEYYTF. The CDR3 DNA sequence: TGTGCCAGCAGCCACGGAGGAGGGACGGAATATTACACCTTC.

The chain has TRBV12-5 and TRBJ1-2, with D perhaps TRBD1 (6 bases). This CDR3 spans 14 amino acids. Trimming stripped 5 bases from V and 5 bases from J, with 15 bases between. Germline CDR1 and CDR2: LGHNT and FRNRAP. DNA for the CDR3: TGTGCTAGTGGTCCCACCGGACAGCCTTATGGCTACACCTTC. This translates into CASGPTGQPYGYTF.

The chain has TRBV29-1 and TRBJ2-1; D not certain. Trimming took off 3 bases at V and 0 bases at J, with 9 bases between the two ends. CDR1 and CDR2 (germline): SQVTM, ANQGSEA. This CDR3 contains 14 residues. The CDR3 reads CSVEQVSSYNEQFF. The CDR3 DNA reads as TGCAGCGTTGAGCAGGTTAGCTCCTACAATGAGCAGTTCTTC.

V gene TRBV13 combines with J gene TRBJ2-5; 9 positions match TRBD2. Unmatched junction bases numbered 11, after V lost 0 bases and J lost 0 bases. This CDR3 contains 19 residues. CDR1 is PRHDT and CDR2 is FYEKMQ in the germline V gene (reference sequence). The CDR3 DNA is TGTGCCAGCAGCTTAGGCCGAGGCCTAGCGGGACTGTACCAAGAGACCCAGTACTTC. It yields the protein CASSLGRGLAGLYQETQYF.

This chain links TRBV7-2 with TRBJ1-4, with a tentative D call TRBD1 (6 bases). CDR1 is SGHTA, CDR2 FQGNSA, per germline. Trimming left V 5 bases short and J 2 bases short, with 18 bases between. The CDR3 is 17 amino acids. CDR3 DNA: TGTGCCAGCAGCCTTTTATACAGGGACGCCACTAATGAAAAACTGTTTTTT. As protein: CASSLLYRDATNEKLFF.

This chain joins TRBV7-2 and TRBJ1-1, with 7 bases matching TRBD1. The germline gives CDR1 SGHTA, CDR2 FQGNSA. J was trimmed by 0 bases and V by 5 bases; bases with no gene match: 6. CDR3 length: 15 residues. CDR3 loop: CASSPNQGVNTEAFF. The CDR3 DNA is TGTGCCAGCAGCCCTAATCAGGGGGTGAACACTGAAGCTTTCTTT.

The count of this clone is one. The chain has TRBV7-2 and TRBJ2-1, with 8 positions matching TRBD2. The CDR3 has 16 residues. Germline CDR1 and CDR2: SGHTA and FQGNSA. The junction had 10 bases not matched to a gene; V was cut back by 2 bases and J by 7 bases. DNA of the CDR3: TGTGCCAGCAGCTTATCGGCGGGAGGCCTTTGGAATGAGCAGTTCTTC. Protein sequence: CASSLSAGGLWNEQFF.

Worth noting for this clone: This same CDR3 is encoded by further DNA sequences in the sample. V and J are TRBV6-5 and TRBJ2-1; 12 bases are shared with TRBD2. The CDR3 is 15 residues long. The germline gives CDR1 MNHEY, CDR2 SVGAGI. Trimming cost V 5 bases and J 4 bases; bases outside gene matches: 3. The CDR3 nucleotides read TGTGCCAGCAGTCTGACTAGCGGGGGTTACAATGAGCAGTTCTTC. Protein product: CASSLTSGGYNEQFF.

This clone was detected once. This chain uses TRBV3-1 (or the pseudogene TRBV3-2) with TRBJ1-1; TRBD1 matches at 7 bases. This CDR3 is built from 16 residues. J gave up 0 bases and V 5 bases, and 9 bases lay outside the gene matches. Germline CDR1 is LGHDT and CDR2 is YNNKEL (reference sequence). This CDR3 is CASSKGDSLMNTEAFF. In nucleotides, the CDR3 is TGTGCCAGCAGCAAAGGGGACAGTTTGATGAACACTGAAGCTTTCTTT.

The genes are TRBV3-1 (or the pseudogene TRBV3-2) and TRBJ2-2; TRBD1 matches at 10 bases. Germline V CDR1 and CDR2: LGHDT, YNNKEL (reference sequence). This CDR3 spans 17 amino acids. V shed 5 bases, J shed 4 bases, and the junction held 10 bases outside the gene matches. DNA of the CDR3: TGTGCCAGCAGCTCCATTGTCCGGACAGGGGGCACCGGGGAGCTGTTTTTT. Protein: CASSSIVRTGGTGELFF.

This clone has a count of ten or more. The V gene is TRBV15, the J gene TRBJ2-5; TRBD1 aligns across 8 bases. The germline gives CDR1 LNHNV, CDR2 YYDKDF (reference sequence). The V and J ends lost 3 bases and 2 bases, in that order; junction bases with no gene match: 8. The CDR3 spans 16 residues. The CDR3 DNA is TGTGCCACCAGCAGGGGGACAGGTTTTTCTCAAGAGACCCAGTACTTC. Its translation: CATSRGTGFSQETQYF.

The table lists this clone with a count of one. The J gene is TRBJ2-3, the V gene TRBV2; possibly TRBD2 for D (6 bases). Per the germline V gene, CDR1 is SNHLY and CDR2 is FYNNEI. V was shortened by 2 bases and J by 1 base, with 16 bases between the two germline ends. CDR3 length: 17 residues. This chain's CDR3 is CASSEKGLLQGTDTQYF. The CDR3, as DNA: TGTGCCAGCAGTGAAAAGGGACTCTTACAGGGCACAGATACGCAGTATTTT.